The clone carrying this T cell receptor (beta chain) was seen only a few times. TCRdb re-derived calls from the 5' RACE reads in MiXCR, one entry per CDR3 protein. The sample includes some 76,000 distinct CDR3 sequences, roughly an eighth of them seen just once. The data belong to a study of early T cells in non-severe SARS-CoV-2 infection. Study in general: The study sequenced bulk RNA from unsorted whole blood, with chains unpaired.

The CDR3 covers 12 residues. Deletions cut 7 bases from V and 3 bases from J, with 12 bases between. The V gene's germline CDR1 is SQVTM and CDR2 ANQGSEA. What was sequenced was whole blood. This TCR was sampled from an adult who was a healthcare worker with PCR-confirmed SARS-CoV-2 infection or an uninfected control (not recorded which). The chain uses TRBV29-1 and TRBJ1-1; D might be TRBD1 (5 bases). The CDR3 loop reads CSARQRDTEAFF. The DNA for the CDR3 is TGCAGCGCCAGACAGAGAGACACTGAAGCTTTCTTT. Full variable domain (rest looked up from reference TRBV29-1 and TRBJ1-1): SAVISQKPSRDICQRGTSLTIQCQVDSQVTMMFWYRQQPGQSLTLIATANQGSEATYESGFVIDKFPISRPNLTFSTLTVSNMSPEDSSIYLCSARQRDTEAFFGQGTRLTVV.